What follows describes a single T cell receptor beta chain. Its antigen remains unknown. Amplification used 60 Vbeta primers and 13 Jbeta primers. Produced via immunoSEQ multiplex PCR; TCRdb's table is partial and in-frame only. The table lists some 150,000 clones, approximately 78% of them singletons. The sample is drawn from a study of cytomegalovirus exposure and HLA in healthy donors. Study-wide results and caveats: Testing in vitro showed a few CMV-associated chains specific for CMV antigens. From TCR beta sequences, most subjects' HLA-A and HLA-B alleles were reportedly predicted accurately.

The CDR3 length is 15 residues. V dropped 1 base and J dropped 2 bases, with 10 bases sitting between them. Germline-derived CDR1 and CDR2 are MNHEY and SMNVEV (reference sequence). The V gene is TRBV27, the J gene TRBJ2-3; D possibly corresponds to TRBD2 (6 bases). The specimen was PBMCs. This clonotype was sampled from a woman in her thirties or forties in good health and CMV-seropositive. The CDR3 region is CASSLWRGDTDTQYF. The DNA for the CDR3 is TGTGCCAGCAGTTTATGGCGGGGAGACACAGATACGCAGTATTTT.